Below are 14 T cell receptor beta chains sequenced from a single sample in a study of cytomegalovirus exposure and HLA in healthy donors. PCR primers comprised 60 Vbeta and 13 Jbeta primers. Repertoires were generated with immunoSEQ multiplex PCR, while TCRdb's copy carries only in-frame clones and drops some. Among fewer than 200,000 clones listed, around 80% were seen once. The sample was PBMCs. The origin of the receptors is a woman aged 40-49 years in good health and CMV-seronegative.

This clone occurred once. V usage is TRBV5-1 and J usage is TRBJ2-3; 10 positions match TRBD2. Germline V CDR1 and CDR2: SGHRS, YFSETQ. Losses at the gene ends were 0 bases for V and 0 bases for J; bases not matched to a gene: 16. There are 21 residues in the CDR3. CDR3 nucleotide sequence: TGCGCCAGCAGCTTGGTTTGGGATGATAGCGGGGGGACAACTAGCACAGATACGCAGTATTTT. Protein: CASSLVWDDSGGTTSTDTQYF. Full variable domain (outside the CDR3, taken from reference TRBV5-1 and TRBJ2-3): KAGVTQTPRYLIKTRGQQVTLSCSPISGHRSVSWYQQTPGQGLQFLFEYFSETQRNKGNFPGRFSGRQFSNSRSEMNVSTLELGDSALYLCASSLVWDDSGGTTSTDTQYFGPGTRLTVL.

The chain links TRBV15 to TRBJ1-4; 7 positions agree with TRBD1. The ends lost 7 bases at V and 1 base at J; junction bases unmatched: 6. The germline V gene encodes CDR1 LNHNV and CDR2 YYDKDF (reference sequence). The CDR3 spans 15 residues. CDR3 bases: TGTGCCACCAACACAGGGGATGTAACTAATGAAAAACTGTTTTTT. It specifies CATNTGDVTNEKLFF.

The J gene is TRBJ1-5, the V gene TRBV18; D is perhaps TRBD1 (6 bases). The CDR3 totals 18 residues. V lost 2 bases and J 0 bases, leaving 17 bases between the germline ends. Germline CDR1 KGHSH, CDR2 LQKENI. The CDR3 nucleotides read TGTGCCAGCTCACCATCGGCAGGGGCCCAGTATAGCAATCAGCCCCAGCATTTT. Residues: CASSPSAGAQYSNQPQHF.

This chain uses TRBV28 with TRBJ2-1; TRBD2 aligns across 15 bases. Germline loops: CDR1 MDHEN, CDR2 SYDVKM. This CDR3 has 18 residues. V trimming: 4 bases; J trimming: 6 bases; junction bases outside the gene matches: 10. CDR3 DNA: TGTGCCAGCAGTTCCGGGGGGACGGGACTAGCGGGAGGCAATGAGCAGTTCTTC. Amino acids: CASSSGGTGLAGGNEQFF.

V usage is TRBV6-5 and J usage is TRBJ2-7, with 8 bases lining up with TRBD2. The germline CDR1 and CDR2 sequences are MNHEY and SVGAGI. This CDR3 is built from 14 residues. Germline trimming cut 6 bases from V and 2 bases from J; bases unmatched to any gene: 6. The CDR3 DNA reads TGTGCCAGCAGGGAACTAGCGGACCCCTACGAGCAGTACTTC. It translates to CASRELADPYEQYF.

This clone was counted once. The chain joins TRBV7-9 to TRBJ2-5; 8 nucleotides match TRBD1. Germline V gene sequence: CDR1 SEHNR, CDR2 FQNEAQ (reference sequence). With V trimmed by 3 bases and J by 4 bases, 1 base remained unmatched. CDR3 length: 13 amino acids. The CDR3 DNA is TGTGCCAGCAGCTTCACAGGGGGAGAGACCCAGTACTTC. Protein sequence: CASSFTGGETQYF. The variable domain in full, with the rest retrieved from reference TRBV7-9 and TRBJ2-5, is DTGVSQNPRHKITKRGQNVTFRCDPISEHNRLYWYRQTLGQGPEFLTYFQNEAQLEKSRLLSDRFSAERPKGSFSTLEIQRTEQGDSAMYLCASSFTGGETQYFGPGTRLLVL.

J is TRBJ2-5 and V is TRBV4-2; 8 bases fit TRBD1. With V trimmed by 2 bases and J by 1 base, 12 bases remained unmatched. CDR1 LGHNA and CDR2 YNFKEQ come from the germline V gene. This CDR3 is built from 18 residues. This CDR3 reads CASSQIYRGSTSQETQYF. The CDR3 bases are TGTGCCAGCAGCCAAATCTACAGGGGGAGTACCTCCCAAGAGACCCAGTACTTC.

The chain joins TRBV9 to TRBJ2-7; TRBD2 matches 7 bases. The ends lost 1 base at V and 1 base at J; junction bases unmatched: 2. Germline CDR1 reads SGDLS; CDR2 reads YYNGEE. CDR3 size: 14 residues. The CDR3 sequence is CASSVSGASYEQYF. In nucleotides, the CDR3 is TGTGCCAGCAGCGTAAGCGGGGCGTCCTACGAGCAGTACTTC.

The gene calls are TRBV4-1 and TRBJ1-2; D not certain. Germline values: CDR1 MGHRA, CDR2 YSYEKL. The CDR3 covers 15 residues. Trimming pared 4 bases from V and 2 bases from J, leaving 14 bases between. The CDR3 loop is CASSRVGQENYGYTF. The CDR3 region has the DNA TGCGCCAGCAGCCGAGTGGGTCAGGAAAACTATGGCTACACCTTC.

This rearrangement joins TRBV11-2 to TRBJ1-5; a weak D match, TRBD1 (6 bases). Germline lookup yields CDR1 SGHAT and CDR2 FQNNGV. V dropped 5 bases and J dropped 2 bases, with 13 bases sitting between them. The CDR3 totals 15 residues. The CDR3 nucleotides are TGTGCCAGCAGCCCAGGACAGAGGGGCAATCAGCCCCAGCATTTT. Protein product: CASSPGQRGNQPQHF.

V and J are TRBV7-3 and TRBJ2-1; 8 bases line up with TRBD2. Germline CDR1 is SGHTA and CDR2 is FQGTGA. This CDR3 comprises 18 residues. J was trimmed by 4 bases and V by 5 bases; bases with no gene match: 16. The CDR3 nucleotides read TGTGCCAGCAGCCGAGAACTAGGGGGACTAGGGGGGTACAATGAGCAGTTCTTC. Its translation: CASSRELGGLGGYNEQFF.

This clone appeared a few times. The CDR3 region is CASSRTVAHEQYF. CDR3 in DNA: TGTGCCAGCAGCAGAACAGTGGCCCACGAGCAGTACTTC. The chain links TRBV6-5 to TRBJ2-7; D remains ambiguous. The V gene's germline CDR1 is MNHEY and CDR2 SVGAGI. Between the trimmed V and J ends, which lost 6 bases and 5 bases, there was a span of 14 bases. The length of the CDR3 is 13 residues.

On this clone itself: The junction shows a germline mismatch at one end, possibly a read error. The J gene is TRBJ1-2, the V gene TRBV7-9; 8 nucleotides align to TRBD1. The germline CDR1 and CDR2 sequences are SEHNR and FQNEAQ (reference sequence). The CDR3 consists of 13 residues. The CDR3 protein is CSSSPWTGNGYTF. The CDR3 nucleotides read TGTTCCAGCAGCCCCTGGACAGGGAATGGCTACACCTTC.

This chain uses TRBV6-5 with TRBJ1-1; 7 positions match TRBD1. V lost 6 bases and J lost 6; bases outside the gene matches: 7. The CDR3 has 13 amino acids. The V gene's germline CDR1 is MNHEY and CDR2 SVGAGI. CDR3 region: CASRPTGFPEAFF. The DNA for the CDR3 is TGTGCCAGCAGGCCGACAGGGTTCCCTGAAGCTTTCTTT.